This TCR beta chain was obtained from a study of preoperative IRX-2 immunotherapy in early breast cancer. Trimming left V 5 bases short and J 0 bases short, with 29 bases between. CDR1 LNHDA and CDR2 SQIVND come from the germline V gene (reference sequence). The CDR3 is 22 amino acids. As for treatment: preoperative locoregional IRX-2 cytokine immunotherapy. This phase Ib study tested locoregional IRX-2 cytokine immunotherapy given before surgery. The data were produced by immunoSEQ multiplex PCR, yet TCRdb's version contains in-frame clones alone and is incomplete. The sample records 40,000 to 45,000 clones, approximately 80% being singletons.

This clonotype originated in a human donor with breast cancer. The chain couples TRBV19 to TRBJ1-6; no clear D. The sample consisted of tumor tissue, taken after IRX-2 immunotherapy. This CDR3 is CASSRLPTGARRSSSYNSPLHF. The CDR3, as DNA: TGTGCCAGTAGTCGACTTCCCACGGGAGCCCGTCGATCCAGCTCCTATAATTCACCCCTCCACTTT.